These 24 T cell receptor beta chains originate from one sample sequenced in a study of a mutant IDH1 vaccine in newly diagnosed glioma. Time point given: week 11, during vaccination. Vaccination used 300 ug of mutant IDH1 20-mer peptide per dose, with topical imiquimod. Assay used: immunoSEQ multiplex PCR; TCRdb lists only in-frame clones, some missing. The data show fewer than 35,000 clones, nearly 90% seen once. Their antigens are not known. Sequencing used PBMCs, obtained from a glioma patient whose treatment included an IDH1 peptide vaccine. The receptors shown here come from a man younger than 30 with glioma.

The chain joins TRBV28 to TRBJ1-2; no reliable D call. The CDR3 extends over 12 amino acids. Trimming removed 1 base from V and 4 bases from J, with 4 bases in between. Germline values: CDR1 MDHEN, CDR2 SYDVKM. The CDR3 here is CASSLSGYGYTF. As DNA, the CDR3 is TGTGCCAGCAGTTTATCAGGCTATGGCTACACCTTC.

The V call is TRBV25-1, the J call TRBJ1-1; D is undetermined. There are 14 residues in the CDR3. Germline V lookup: CDR1 MGHDK, CDR2 SYGVNS. V gave up 5 bases and J gave up 1 base, with 11 bases separating them. For the CDR3, the DNA is TGTGCCAGCAGTAGCCCAGGTTGGAACACTGAAGCTTTCTTT. Translation: CASSSPGWNTEAFF. Based on the CDR3 plus reference TRBV25-1 and TRBJ1-1, the full variable domain is EADIYQTPRYLVIGTGKKITLECSQTMGHDKMYWYQQDPGMELHLIHYSYGVNSTEKGDLSSESTVSRIRTEHFPLTLESARPSHTSQYLCASSSPGWNTEAFFGQGTRLTVV.

This chain connects TRBV30 to TRBJ1-5; a possible D gene is TRBD1 (5 bases). The length of the CDR3 is 13 residues. Trimming took off 3 bases at V and 6 bases at J, with 12 bases between the two ends. The germline V gene encodes CDR1 GTSNPN and CDR2 SVGIG (reference sequence). This CDR3 is CAWSRQSRQPQHF. CDR3 DNA: TGTGCCTGGAGCCGACAGAGCCGTCAGCCCCAGCATTTT.

The CDR3 DNA sequence: TGTGCCAGCAGCTTAGCAGGCGGGGTATCATCCAACGAGCAGTACTTC. This sequence encodes CASSLAGGVSSNEQYF. The J gene is TRBJ2-7, the V gene TRBV7-2; TRBD2 might be the D (6 bases). Germline loops: CDR1 SGHTA, CDR2 FQGNSA. The CDR3 contains 16 residues. V was clipped by 0 bases and J by 5 bases, with 17 bases between them.

This CDR3 reads CASSTPGQGTYEQYF. The CDR3 nucleotides read TGTGCCAGCAGTACCCCGGGACAGGGAACCTACGAGCAGTACTTC. The chain combines TRBV28 with TRBJ2-7, with 9 nucleotides matching TRBD1. V was pared by 5 bases and J by 2 bases, with 7 bases of the junction left unmatched. The length of the CDR3 is 15 residues. Germline V gene data show CDR1 as MDHEN and CDR2 as SYDVKM.

V usage is TRBV2 and J usage is TRBJ2-7; D is possibly TRBD1 or TRBD2 (6 bases each). CDR3 size: 12 residues. In germline, CDR1 is SNHLY, CDR2 FYNNEI. V was cut by 6 bases and J by 8 bases, with 14 bases left in between. The CDR3, as DNA: TGTGCCAGCAGCGTAGAAGGGGGGCAGCAGTACTTC. Protein product: CASSVEGGQQYF. The whole variable domain, filled in from reference TRBV2 and TRBJ2-7, reads EPEVTQTPSHQVTQMGQEVILRCVPISNHLYFYWYRQILGQKVEFLVSFYNNEISEKSEIFDDQFSVERPDGSNFTLKIRSTKLEDSAMYFCASSVEGGQQYFGPGTRLTVT.

V gene TRBV5-6 combines with J gene TRBJ1-2; D might be TRBD1 (5 bases). The CDR3 runs to 15 residues. CDR1 is SGHDT and CDR2 is YYEEEE in the germline V gene. Trimming cost V 7 bases and J 4 bases, with 20 bases left between them. Written as DNA, the CDR3 is TGTGCCAGCTTCCTAGGACACGGAGAACCCTATGGCTACACCTTC. Protein sequence: CASFLGHGEPYGYTF. The whole variable domain, filled in from reference TRBV5-6 and TRBJ1-2, reads DAGVTQSPTHLIKTRGQQVTLRCSPKSGHDTVSWYQQALGQGPQFIFQYYEEEERQRGNFPDRFSGHQFPNYSSELNVNALLLGDSALYLCASFLGHGEPYGYTFGSGTRLTVV.

This chain links TRBV9 with TRBJ2-7; D uncertain. Per the germline V gene, CDR1 is SGDLS and CDR2 is YYNGEE. Deletions cut 4 bases from V and 0 bases from J, with 11 bases between. The CDR3 is made up of 14 amino acids. This CDR3 reads CASSPGADSYEQYF. The CDR3 nucleotides are TGTGCCAGCAGCCCGGGCGCGGACTCCTACGAGCAGTACTTC. The variable domain in full, with the rest retrieved from reference TRBV9 and TRBJ2-7, is DSGVTQTPKHLITATGQRVTLRCSPRSGDLSVYWYQQSLDQGLQFLIQYYNGEERAKGNILERFSAQQFPDLHSELNLSSLELGDSALYFCASSPGADSYEQYFGPGTRLTVT.

The chain employs TRBV29-1 and TRBJ1-1, with unresolved D. Germline V gives CDR1 SQVTM, CDR2 ANQGSEA. The length of the CDR3 is 13 residues. The V gene lost 5 bases and the J gene lost 4 bases, with 14 bases spanning the gap. Here the CDR3 DNA reads TGCAGCGTTATGCGGGGTGTCGGCACTGAAGCTTTCTTT. This translates into CSVMRGVGTEAFF.

The chain links TRBV30 to TRBJ1-3; the D is unclear. There are 15 residues in the CDR3. V lost 2 bases, J lost 0 bases, and 11 bases lay in between. CDR1 and CDR2 from the germline V gene are GTSNPN and SVGIG (reference sequence). The CDR3 protein is CAWSLAASSGNTIYF. In nucleotides, the CDR3 is TGTGCCTGGAGTTTGGCGGCCAGCTCTGGAAACACCATATATTTT.

This chain uses TRBV30 with TRBJ1-5; 7 bases line up with TRBD1. CDR3 length: 14 amino acids. V trimming: 3 bases; J trimming: 6 bases; junction bases outside the gene matches: 8. Germline assignment: CDR1 GTSNPN and CDR2 SVGIG (reference sequence). The CDR3: CAWSGRGLGQPQHF. In DNA form, the CDR3 reads TGTGCCTGGAGCGGCAGGGGGTTAGGTCAGCCCCAGCATTTT.

The V call is TRBV15, the J call TRBJ1-2; 10 bases are a match to TRBD1. In germline, CDR1 is LNHNV, CDR2 YYDKDF (reference sequence). This CDR3 has 16 residues. Unmatched junction bases numbered 8, after V lost 4 bases and J lost 3 bases. The CDR3 DNA reads TGTGCCACCAGCAACGGTGGGACAGGGGCATACTATGGCTACACCTTC. This sequence encodes CATSNGGTGAYYGYTF.

The chain has TRBV13 and TRBJ2-3; D gene uncertain. Between the trimmed V and J ends, which lost 5 bases and 2 bases, there was a span of 8 bases. The CDR3 is 13 amino acids. Germline V gene lookup returns CDR1 PRHDT and CDR2 FYEKMQ (reference sequence). The DNA for the CDR3 is TGTGCCAGCAGCCCCCCCACCACAGATACGCAGTATTTT. The encoded protein is CASSPPTTDTQYF. The whole variable domain, filled in from reference TRBV13 and TRBJ2-3, reads AAGVIQSPRHLIKEKRETATLKCYPIPRHDTVYWYQQGPGQDPQFLISFYEKMQSDKGSIPDRFSAQQFSDYHSELNMSSLELGDSALYFCASSPPTTDTQYFGPGTRLTVL.

J is TRBJ2-1 and V is TRBV5-1; D might be TRBD2 (6 bases). V shed 0 bases and J shed 4 bases, with 11 bases lying between them. CDR3 size: 15 residues. The germline V gene has CDR1 SGHRS and CDR2 YFSETQ. CDR3 in amino acids: CASSLDGSGYNEQFF. CDR3 nucleotide sequence: TGCGCCAGCAGCTTGGATGGTAGCGGTTACAATGAGCAGTTCTTC.

This chain joins TRBV4-2 and TRBJ1-2; weak D call: TRBD1 (5 bases). Trimming pared 0 bases from V and 7 bases from J, leaving 15 bases between. Germline assignment: CDR1 LGHNA and CDR2 YNFKEQ. The CDR3 runs to 15 residues. The CDR3 nucleotides are TGTGCCAGCAGCCAAGATCCGAGGGGCGGGGGTGGCTACACCTTC. Translating it yields CASSQDPRGGGGYTF.

V and J are TRBV27 and TRBJ2-7, with D possibly TRBD2 on 6 matching bases. Germline V gene data show CDR1 as MNHEY and CDR2 as SMNVEV (reference sequence). The V end was cut by 6 bases, the J end by 2 bases, with 11 bases between. The CDR3 contains 13 residues. Here the CDR3 reads CASRRGVTYEQYF. In nucleotides, the CDR3 is TGTGCCAGCAGGCGGGGTGTCACCTACGAGCAGTACTTC.

The rearrangement uses TRBV28 and TRBJ2-7, with D possibly TRBD1 on 6 matching bases. Germline V gene data show CDR1 as MDHEN and CDR2 as SYDVKM. The CDR3 spans 15 residues. V was clipped by 4 bases and J by 6 bases, with 19 bases between them. The CDR3 sequence is CASSYTGTLNFEQYF. The DNA of the CDR3 is TGTGCCAGCAGTTACACCGGGACACTGAACTTCGAGCAGTACTTC.

This clone came up once. The genes are TRBV7-8 and TRBJ2-2; 9 nucleotides agree with TRBD2. The V segment lost 11 bases and the J segment 4 bases; nucleotides outside the gene matches: 5. CDR3 length: 13 residues. CDR1 and CDR2 (germline): SGHVS, FQNEAQ. As DNA, the CDR3 is TGTGCCGCCGCGGGAGGGCTCACCGGGGAGCTGTTTTTT. It translates to CAAAGGLTGELFF.

This rearrangement joins TRBV29-1 to TRBJ1-1; a possible D gene is TRBD1 (5 bases). There are 15 residues in the CDR3. Germline loops: CDR1 SQVTM, CDR2 ANQGSEA. V was shortened by 0 bases and J by 4 bases, with 15 bases between the two germline ends. The CDR3 DNA reads TGCAGCGTTGAAGATGAAGGGGTCGGGGCCACTGAAGCTTTCTTT. This encodes CSVEDEGVGATEAFF.

The chain employs TRBV19 and TRBJ1-5, with a tentative D call TRBD1 (5 bases). CDR1 and CDR2 from the germline V gene are LNHDA and SQIVND (reference sequence). Trimming pared 3 bases from V and 3 bases from J, leaving 12 bases between. The CDR3 is 15 residues long. In DNA, the CDR3 is TGTGCCAGTAGTATGGGACGAAGGGACAATCAGCCCCAGCATTTT. Translating it yields CASSMGRRDNQPQHF.

J is TRBJ1-4 and V is TRBV4-1; no firm D call. The CDR3 contains 15 residues. CDR1 MGHRA and CDR2 YSYEKL come from the germline V gene. V lost 1 base and J lost 5, with 11 bases in between. For the CDR3, the DNA is TGCGCCAGCAGCCAAGGTCCGGGGAGCAATGAAAAACTGTTTTTT. This translates into CASSQGPGSNEKLFF.

The V and J genes are TRBV28 and TRBJ2-3; TRBD2 aligns across 12 bases. CDR3 size: 18 residues. V gave up 2 bases and J gave up 0 bases; unmatched junction bases: 6. Germline V gene data show CDR1 as MDHEN and CDR2 as SYDVKM. DNA for the CDR3: TGTGCCAGCAGTTTAGGGGGACTAGCGGGTGGAAGCACAGATACGCAGTATTTT. This gives the protein CASSLGGLAGGSTDTQYF.

This clone was counted only a few times. V and J are TRBV11-1 and TRBJ1-1, with 11 bases fitting TRBD1. The V segment lost 5 bases and the J segment 6 bases; nucleotides outside the gene matches: 5. This CDR3 spans 14 amino acids. Germline values: CDR1 SGHAT, CDR2 FQDESV (reference sequence). The CDR3 nucleotides are TGTGCCAGCAGCCCGATGGACAGGGGGCCTGAAGCTTTCTTT. It is translated as CASSPMDRGPEAFF. The variable domain in full, with the rest retrieved from reference TRBV11-1 and TRBJ1-1, is EAEVAQSPRYKITEKSQAVAFWCDPISGHATLYWYRQILGQGPELLVQFQDESVVDDSQLPKDRFSAERLKGVDSTLKIQPAELGDSAMYLCASSPMDRGPEAFFGQGTRLTVV.

The chain employs TRBV5-6 and TRBJ1-5; D unresolved. Trimming cost V 2 bases and J 7 bases, with 13 bases left between them. Per the germline V gene, CDR1 is SGHDT and CDR2 is YYEEEE. The CDR3 is made up of 14 amino acids. The chain's CDR3 is CASSFSMDGQPQHF. Here the CDR3 DNA reads TGTGCCAGCAGCTTTAGCATGGACGGACAGCCCCAGCATTTT.